This T cell receptor (beta chain) emerged from a study of cytomegalovirus exposure and HLA in healthy donors. The study, taken as a whole, reports: Cytomegalovirus status was reportedly diagnosed by the classifier with high sensitivity and specificity. Relative to the roughly 640-donor mean, N-insertions were reportedly fewer in an Asian-associated ancestry cluster in a later analysis. Some highly shared sequence variants likely arose as a pipeline artifact.

The trim removed 3 bases at V and 5 bases at J, leaving 5 bases unmatched. Germline V gene data show CDR1 as LNHDA and CDR2 as SQIVND (reference sequence). CDR3 length: 14 amino acids. This clone appeared once. Its antigen is unknown. Vbeta (60) and Jbeta (13) primers were used in the PCR. Assay: immunoSEQ multiplex PCR; the TCRdb copy retains only in-frame clones and omits some. The data hold 150,000 to 200,000 clones, with over 80% observed a single time. The receptor was derived from a man aged 40-55 years in good health and CMV-seronegative. The sequencing input was PBMCs. The chain recombines TRBV19 with TRBJ2-5; 8 nucleotides agree with TRBD2. CDR3 residues: CASSIQPGGETQYF. CDR3 nucleotides: TGTGCCAGTAGTATTCAGCCGGGGGGGGAGACCCAGTACTTC.